This T cell receptor (beta chain) was captured in a study of OX40 agonist ivuxolimab in advanced cancers. Study-level background: Clinicians treated patients with ivuxolimab, an agonistic anti-OX40 (CD134) antibody.

Sequencing used immunoSEQ multiplex PCR; TCRdb keeps in-frame clones, though not all of them. The top ten clones hold 34% of a sample with about 22,000 clones, about 88% of them seen once. The germline V gene has CDR1 KGHSH and CDR2 LQKENI. This CDR3 is built from 13 residues. This clonotype was obtained from an adult with an advanced solid tumor such as melanoma, head and neck, liver or kidney cancer. The sample was CD4+ or CD8+ T cells sorted from blood, taken in a trial of the OX40 agonist ivuxolimab. J is TRBJ2-5 and V is TRBV18, with D uncertain. The DNA end lines up better with TRBJ2-7; the J call may be wrong. The CDR3 reads CASSPASSYEQYF. The CDR3 nucleotides are TGTGCCAGCTCACCGGCTTCTTCCTACGAGCAGTACTTC.